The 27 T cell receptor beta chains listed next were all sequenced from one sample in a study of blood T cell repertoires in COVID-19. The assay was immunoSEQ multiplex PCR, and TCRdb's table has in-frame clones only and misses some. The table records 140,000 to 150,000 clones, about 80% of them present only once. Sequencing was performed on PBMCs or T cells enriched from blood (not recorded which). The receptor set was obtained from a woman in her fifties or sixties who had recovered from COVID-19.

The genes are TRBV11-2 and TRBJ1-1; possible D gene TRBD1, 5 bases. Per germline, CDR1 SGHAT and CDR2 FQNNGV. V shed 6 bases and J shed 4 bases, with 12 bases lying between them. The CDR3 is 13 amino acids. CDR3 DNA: TGTGCCAGCAGAAGGGGTAGTTTCACTGAAGCTTTCTTT. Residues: CASRRGSFTEAFF.

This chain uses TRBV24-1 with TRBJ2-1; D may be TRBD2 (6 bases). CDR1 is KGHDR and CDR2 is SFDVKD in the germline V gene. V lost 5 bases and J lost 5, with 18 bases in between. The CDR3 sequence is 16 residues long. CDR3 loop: CATSGPNGLANNEQFF. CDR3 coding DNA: TGTGCCACCAGTGGCCCTAACGGCCTAGCGAACAATGAGCAGTTCTTC.

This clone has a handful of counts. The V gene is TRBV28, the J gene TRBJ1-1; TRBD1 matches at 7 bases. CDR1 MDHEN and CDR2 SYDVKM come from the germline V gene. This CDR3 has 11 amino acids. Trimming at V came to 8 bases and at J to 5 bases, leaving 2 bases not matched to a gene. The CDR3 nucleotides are TGTGCCAGCTCAGGGGGGACTGAAGCTTTCTTT. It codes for CASSGGTEAFF. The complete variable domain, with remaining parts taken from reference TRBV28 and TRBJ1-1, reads DVKVTQSSRYLVKRTGEKVFLECVQDMDHENMFWYRQDPGLGLRLIYFSYDVKMKEKGDIPEGYSVSREKKERFSLILESASTNQTSMYLCASSGGTEAFFGQGTRLTVV.

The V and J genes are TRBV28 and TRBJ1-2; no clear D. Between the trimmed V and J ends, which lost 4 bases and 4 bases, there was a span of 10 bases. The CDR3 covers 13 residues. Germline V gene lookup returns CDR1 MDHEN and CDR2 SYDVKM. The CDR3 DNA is TGTGCCAGCAGTTACGACAATGCCTATGGCTACACCTTC. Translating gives CASSYDNAYGYTF.

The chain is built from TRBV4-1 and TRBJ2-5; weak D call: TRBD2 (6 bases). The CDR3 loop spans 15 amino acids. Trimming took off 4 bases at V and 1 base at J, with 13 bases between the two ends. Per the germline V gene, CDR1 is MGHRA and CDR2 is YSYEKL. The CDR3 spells CASSRSRGLQETQYF. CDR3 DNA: TGCGCCAGCAGCCGCTCGCGGGGTCTCCAAGAGACCCAGTACTTC.

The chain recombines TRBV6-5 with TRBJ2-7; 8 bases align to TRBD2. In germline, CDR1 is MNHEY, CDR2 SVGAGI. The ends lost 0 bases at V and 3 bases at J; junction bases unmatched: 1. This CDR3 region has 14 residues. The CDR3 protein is CASSYSRGVYEQYF. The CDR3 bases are TGTGCCAGCAGTTACTCGCGGGGGGTCTACGAGCAGTACTTC.

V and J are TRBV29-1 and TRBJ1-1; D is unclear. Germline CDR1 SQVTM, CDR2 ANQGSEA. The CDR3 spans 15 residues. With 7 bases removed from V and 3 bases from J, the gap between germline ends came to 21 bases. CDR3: CSALGVSLGYTEAFF. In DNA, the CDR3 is TGCAGCGCCCTCGGGGTTTCCCTCGGATACACTGAAGCTTTCTTT.

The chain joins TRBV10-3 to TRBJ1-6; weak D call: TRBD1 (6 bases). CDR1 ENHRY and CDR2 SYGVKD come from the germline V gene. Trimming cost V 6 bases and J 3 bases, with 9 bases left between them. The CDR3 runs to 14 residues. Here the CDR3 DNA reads TGTGCCATCAGCCGGGACATCTATAATTCACCCCTCCACTTT. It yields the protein CAISRDIYNSPLHF.

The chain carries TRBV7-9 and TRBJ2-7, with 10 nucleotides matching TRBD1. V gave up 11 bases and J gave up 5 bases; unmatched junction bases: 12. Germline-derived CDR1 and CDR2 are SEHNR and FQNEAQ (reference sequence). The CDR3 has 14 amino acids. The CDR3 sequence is CAGTSGTGVDEQYF. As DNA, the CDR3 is TGTGCCGGAACTTCTGGGACAGGGGTAGACGAGCAGTACTTC.

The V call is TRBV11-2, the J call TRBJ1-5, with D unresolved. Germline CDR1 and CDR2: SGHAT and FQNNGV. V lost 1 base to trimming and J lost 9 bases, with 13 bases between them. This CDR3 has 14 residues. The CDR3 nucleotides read TGTGCCAGCAGCTTAGGAGGAACTCGGGGGCCCCAGCATTTT. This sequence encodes CASSLGGTRGPQHF.

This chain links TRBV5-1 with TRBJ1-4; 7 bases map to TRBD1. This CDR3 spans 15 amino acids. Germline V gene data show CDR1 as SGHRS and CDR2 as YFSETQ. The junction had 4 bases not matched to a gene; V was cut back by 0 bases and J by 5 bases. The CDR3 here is CASSLGMTGNEKLFF. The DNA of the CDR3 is TGCGCCAGCAGCTTGGGGATGACAGGGAATGAAAAACTGTTTTTT.

CDR3 nucleotide sequence: TGTGCCAGCTCACCGGACTTGGGGGGAGAGACCCAGTACTTC. This encodes CASSPDLGGETQYF. The rearrangement joins TRBV18 to TRBJ2-5; TRBD2 might be the D (6 bases). Between the trimmed V and J ends, which lost 3 bases and 4 bases, there was a span of 12 bases. CDR3 size: 14 residues. CDR1 and CDR2 from the germline V gene are KGHSH and LQKENI.

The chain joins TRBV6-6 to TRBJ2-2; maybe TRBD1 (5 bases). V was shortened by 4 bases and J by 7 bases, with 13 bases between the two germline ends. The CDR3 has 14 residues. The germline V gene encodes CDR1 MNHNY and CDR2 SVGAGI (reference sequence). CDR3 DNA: TGTGCCAGCAGTTTCTCCAGGGAACTCGGGGAGCTGTTTTTT. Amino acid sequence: CASSFSRELGELFF.

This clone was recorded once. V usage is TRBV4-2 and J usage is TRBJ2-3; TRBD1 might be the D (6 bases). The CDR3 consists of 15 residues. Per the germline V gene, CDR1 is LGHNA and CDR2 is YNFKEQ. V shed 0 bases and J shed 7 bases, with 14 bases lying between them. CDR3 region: CASSQDSVGAYTQYF. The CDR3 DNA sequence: TGTGCCAGCAGCCAAGATTCGGTGGGGGCGTATACGCAGTATTTT.

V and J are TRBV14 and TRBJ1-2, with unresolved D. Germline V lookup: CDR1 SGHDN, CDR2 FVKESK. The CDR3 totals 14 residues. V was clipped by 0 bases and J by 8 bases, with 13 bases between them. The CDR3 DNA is TGTGCCAGCAGCCAAGATACCACTCCGGGAGGCTACACCTTC. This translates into CASSQDTTPGGYTF. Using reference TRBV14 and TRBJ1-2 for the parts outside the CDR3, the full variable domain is EAGVTQFPSHSVIEKGQTVTLRCDPISGHDNLYWYRRVMGKEIKFLLHFVKESKQDESGMPNNRFLAERTGGTYSTLKVQPAELEDSGVYFCASSQDTTPGGYTFGSGTRLTVV.

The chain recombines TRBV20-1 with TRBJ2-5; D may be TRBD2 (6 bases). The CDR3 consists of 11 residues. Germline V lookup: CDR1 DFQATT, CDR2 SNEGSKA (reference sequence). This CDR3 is CGPTLAETQYF. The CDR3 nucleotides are TGCGGGCCGACTCTAGCGGAGACCCAGTACTTC.

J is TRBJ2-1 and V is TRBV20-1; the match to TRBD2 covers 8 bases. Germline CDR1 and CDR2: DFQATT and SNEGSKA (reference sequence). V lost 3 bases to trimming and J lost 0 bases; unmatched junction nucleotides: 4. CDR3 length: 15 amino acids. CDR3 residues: CSASGGGSSYNEQFF. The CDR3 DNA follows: TGCAGTGCTAGTGGCGGGGGGAGCTCCTACAATGAGCAGTTCTTC.

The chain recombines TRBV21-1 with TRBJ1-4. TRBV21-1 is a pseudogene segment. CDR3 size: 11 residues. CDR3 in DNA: TGTGCCATCCCGCGGAATGAAAAACTGTTTTTT. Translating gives CAIPRNEKLFF.

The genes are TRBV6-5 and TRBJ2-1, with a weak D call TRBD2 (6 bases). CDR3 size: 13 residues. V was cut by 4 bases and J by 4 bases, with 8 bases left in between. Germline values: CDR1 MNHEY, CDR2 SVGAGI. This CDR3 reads CASSWGTYNEQFF. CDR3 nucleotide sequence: TGTGCCAGCAGTTGGGGGACTTACAATGAGCAGTTCTTC.

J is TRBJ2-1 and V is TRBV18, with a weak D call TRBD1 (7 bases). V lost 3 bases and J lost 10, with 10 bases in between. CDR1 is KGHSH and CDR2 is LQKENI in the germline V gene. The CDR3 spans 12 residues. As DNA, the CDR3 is TGTGCCAGCTCACCGCGGGACAGCGAGCAGTTCTTC. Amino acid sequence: CASSPRDSEQFF.

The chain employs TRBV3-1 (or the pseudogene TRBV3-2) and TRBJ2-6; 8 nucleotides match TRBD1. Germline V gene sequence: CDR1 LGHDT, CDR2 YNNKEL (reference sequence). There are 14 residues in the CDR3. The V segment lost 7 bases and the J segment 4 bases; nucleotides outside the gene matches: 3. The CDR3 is CASNRGSGANVLTF. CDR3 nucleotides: TGTGCCAGCAACAGGGGGTCAGGGGCCAACGTCCTGACTTTC.

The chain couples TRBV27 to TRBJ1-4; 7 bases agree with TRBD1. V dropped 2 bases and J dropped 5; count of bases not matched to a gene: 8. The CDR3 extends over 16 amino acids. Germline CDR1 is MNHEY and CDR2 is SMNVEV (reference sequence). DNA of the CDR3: TGTGCCAGCAGTTTACATAGGGGGCAGATGAATGAAAAACTGTTTTTT. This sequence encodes CASSLHRGQMNEKLFF.

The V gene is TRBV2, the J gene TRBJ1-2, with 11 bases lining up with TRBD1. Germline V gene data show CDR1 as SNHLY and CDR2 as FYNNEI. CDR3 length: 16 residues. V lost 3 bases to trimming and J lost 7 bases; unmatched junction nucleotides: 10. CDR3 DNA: TGTGCCAGCAGTGAGGGGACAGGGGGGCGGGGTCGTGGCTACACCTTC. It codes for CASSEGTGGRGRGYTF.

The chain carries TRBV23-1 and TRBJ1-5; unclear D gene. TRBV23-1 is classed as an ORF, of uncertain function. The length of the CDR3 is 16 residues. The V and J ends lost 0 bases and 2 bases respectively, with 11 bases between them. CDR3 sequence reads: CASSQSWERCNQPQHF. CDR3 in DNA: TGCGCCAGCAGTCAATCTTGGGAGCGGTGCAATCAGCCCCAGCATTTT.

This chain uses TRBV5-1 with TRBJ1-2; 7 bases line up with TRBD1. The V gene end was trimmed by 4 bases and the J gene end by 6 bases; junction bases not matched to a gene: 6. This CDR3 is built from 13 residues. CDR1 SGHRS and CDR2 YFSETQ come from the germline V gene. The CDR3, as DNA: TGCGCCAGCAGCGGAGACAGGGTGGATGGCTACACCTTC. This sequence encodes CASSGDRVDGYTF.

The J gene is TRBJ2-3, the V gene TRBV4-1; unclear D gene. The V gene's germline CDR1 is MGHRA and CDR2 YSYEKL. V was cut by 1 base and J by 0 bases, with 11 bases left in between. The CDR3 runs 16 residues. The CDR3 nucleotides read TGCGCCAGCAGCCAAGTAAACAGAACAAGCACAGATACGCAGTATTTT. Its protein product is CASSQVNRTSTDTQYF.

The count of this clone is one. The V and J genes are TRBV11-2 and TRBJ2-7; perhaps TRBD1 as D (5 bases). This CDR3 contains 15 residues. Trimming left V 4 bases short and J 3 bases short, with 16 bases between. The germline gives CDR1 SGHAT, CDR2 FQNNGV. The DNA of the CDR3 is TGTGCCAGCAGCTCAAACAGGAGATTGGTCTACGAGCAGTACGTC. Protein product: CASSSNRRLVYEQYV.